This TCR beta chain was retrieved from a study of cytomegalovirus exposure and HLA in healthy donors. Study-wide background: In an earlier analysis, some 110 million unique TCR beta sequences were found from 150 million to 200 million T cells. Study-wide results and caveats: It emerged from a later analysis that several of the most significant clusters appeared to be linked to common viral pathogens. It was reported in a later analysis that an Asian-associated ancestry cluster showed fewer N-insertions than the roughly 710-donor mean.

This clone has just a few counts. Its antigen remains unidentified. The CDR3 is 17 residues long. V lost 8 bases and J lost 1; bases outside the gene matches: 14. Germline V lookup: CDR1 SNHLY, CDR2 FYNNEI. With 60 Vbeta and 13 Jbeta primers, the PCR was carried out. Using immunoSEQ multiplex PCR, the repertoire was profiled, and TCRdb retains in-frame clones only, with some absent. The sample yields approximately 130,000 clones, around 83% seen once. The origin of this receptor is a woman in her forties or fifties in good health and CMV-seropositive. Sample: PBMCs. V and J are TRBV2 and TRBJ2-3, with TRBD1 matching over 8 bases. In DNA, the CDR3 is TGTGCCAGCCTAGGTTGGGGAGGACAGGGTGGCACAGATACGCAGTATTTT. It encodes CASLGWGGQGGTDTQYF.